This TCR beta chain was sequenced in a study of CD8+ T cells in alopecia areata. Turning to the study itself: Once tofacitinib had been taken for 6 to 18 months, 6 months off drug followed. Study findings and constraints: Scalp clonality and expanded CD8+ clones among the top 100 fell significantly with tofacitinib.

The treatment is: oral pan-JAK inhibitor, 5-10 mg twice daily. Comments on this clone: Its antigen is unidentified.

Following RNA extraction, reverse transcription yielded cDNA that acted as the sequencing template. The table came from immunoSEQ multiplex PCR; TCRdb's copy has only in-frame clones and leaves some out. The data contain about 210,000 clones, approximately 40% of them singletons. Germline V gene lookup returns CDR1 SQVTM and CDR2 ANQGSEA. The CDR3 loop spans 15 amino acids. Trimming at V came to 4 bases and at J to 4 bases, leaving 10 bases not matched to a gene. The V call is TRBV29-1, the J call TRBJ2-5; 9 bases line up with TRBD2. This TCR was recovered from a human donor with alopecia areata. Here the sequenced sample was CD4+ T cells sorted from blood, taken around week 36, from a patient treated with tofacitinib. The CDR3: CSVASAGGPGETQYF. DNA of the CDR3: TGCAGCGTTGCGTCGGCGGGAGGGCCCGGAGAGACCCAGTACTTC.